This T cell receptor (beta chain) is from a study of cytomegalovirus exposure and HLA in healthy donors. General study results and limits: Donors belonging to an Asian-associated ancestry cluster reportedly showed fewer N-insertions in productive TCRs than the roughly 670-donor mean, according to what a later analysis found. Within an earlier analysis, most TCR beta V segments proved productive either about 87% or about 30% of the time.

60 Vbeta and 13 Jbeta primers were used in PCR. Original processing notes: The count from a later analysis was some 76 million unique TCR beta chains, roughly 11 million of them shared. Some clones are missing from TCRdb's copy, which holds only in-frame ones; the method was immunoSEQ multiplex PCR. The V and J calls and clone size are taken from that table; D and trimming were inferred from the DNA. The sample carries some 160,000 clones, 60% to 85% recorded once. The CDR3 consists of 15 residues. The V gene's germline CDR1 is SGHTA and CDR2 FQGNSA. Between the trimmed V and J ends, which lost 3 bases and 4 bases, there was a span of 15 bases. This clone was seen once. What it binds is unknown. Donors likely had unrecorded immune exposures despite being nominally healthy when sampled.

Source material: PBMCs. The sequence came from a man between 50 and 59 years old in good health and CMV-seropositive. The chain has TRBV7-2 and TRBJ2-5; TRBD2 is a possible D gene (7 bases). CDR3 in DNA: TGTGCCAGCAGCTTTGGTGGGGGGGCCGGAGAGACCCAGTACTTC. Amino acids: CASSFGGGAGETQYF.